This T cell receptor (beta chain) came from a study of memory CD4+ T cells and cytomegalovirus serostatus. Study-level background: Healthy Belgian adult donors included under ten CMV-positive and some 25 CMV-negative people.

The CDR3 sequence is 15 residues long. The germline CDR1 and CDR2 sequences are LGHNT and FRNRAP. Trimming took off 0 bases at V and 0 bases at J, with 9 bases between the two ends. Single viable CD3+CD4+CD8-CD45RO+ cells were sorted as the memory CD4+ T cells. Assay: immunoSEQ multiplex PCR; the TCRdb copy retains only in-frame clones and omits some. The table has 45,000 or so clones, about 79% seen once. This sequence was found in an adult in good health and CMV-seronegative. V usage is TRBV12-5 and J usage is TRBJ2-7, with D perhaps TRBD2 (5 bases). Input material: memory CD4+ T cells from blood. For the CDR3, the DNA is TGTGCTAGTGGTTTGGTGAGCGGATCCTCCTACGAGCAGTACTTC. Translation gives CASGLVSGSSYEQYF.